Each of the 22 T cell receptor beta chains below was sequenced from the same sample in a study of blood T cell repertoires in COVID-19. Only in-frame clones appear in the TCRdb table, and some are missing; sequencing was by immunoSEQ multiplex PCR. The sample lists some 450,000 clones, around nine tenths occurring once. Material for sequencing was peripheral blood. The receptors stem from a man aged 18 to 35 with COVID-19, enrolled during active disease.

The chain is built from TRBV12-3 or TRBV12-4 and TRBJ1-2; D perhaps matches TRBD1 (5 bases). This CDR3 comprises 12 residues. V lost 3 bases to trimming and J lost 4 bases, with 6 bases between them. The CDR3 DNA follows: TGTGCCAGCAGTTTGACAGTCTATGGCTACACCTTC. Protein product: CASSLTVYGYTF.

This chain joins TRBV5-1 and TRBJ2-5, with unresolved D. This CDR3 comprises 14 residues. Germline CDR1 reads SGHRS; CDR2 reads YFSETQ. The V and J ends lost 1 base and 2 bases respectively, with 9 bases between them. The CDR3 reads CASSLFTEQETQYF. CDR3 DNA: TGCGCCAGCAGCTTGTTCACAGAGCAAGAGACCCAGTACTTC.

This clone was counted once. This chain joins TRBV5-1 and TRBJ2-3; D gene uncertain. Germline CDR1 and CDR2: SGHRS and YFSETQ. The germline V and J ends were trimmed by 6 bases and 5 bases, with 10 bases remaining between them. The CDR3 spans 12 residues. The CDR3 is CASTSAVDTQYF. The CDR3 nucleotides read TGCGCCAGCACCTCGGCGGTAGATACGCAGTATTTT.

This sequence joins TRBV6-2 or TRBV6-3 and TRBJ1-5; the D gene is possibly TRBD1 (5 bases). Trimming removed 6 bases from V and 6 bases from J, with 15 bases in between. The CDR3 is 14 amino acids. Germline CDR1 and CDR2: MNHEY and SVGEGT. The CDR3 protein is CASSPRRGGQPQHF. The CDR3, as DNA: TGTGCCAGCAGCCCCCGAAGGGGTGGTCAGCCCCAGCATTTT.

V gene TRBV6-5 combines with J gene TRBJ1-2, with 7 bases lining up with TRBD1. The CDR3 runs to 14 residues. Germline CDR1 is MNHEY and CDR2 is SVGAGI. J was trimmed by 6 bases and V by 6 bases; bases with no gene match: 10. The CDR3 sequence is CASSRDSSLNGYTF. In DNA, the CDR3 is TGTGCCAGCAGCCGGGACAGCTCCCTAAATGGCTACACCTTC.

This chain joins TRBV9 and TRBJ2-2; 7 bases are a match to TRBD2. The CDR3 is made up of 15 amino acids. V shed 2 bases, J shed 5 bases, and the junction held 6 bases outside the gene matches. CDR1 and CDR2 (germline): SGDLS, YYNGEE. This CDR3 reads CASSVGTIETGELFF. CDR3 in DNA: TGTGCCAGCAGCGTGGGGACTATAGAGACCGGGGAGCTGTTTTTT. Using reference TRBV9 and TRBJ2-2 for the parts outside the CDR3, the full variable domain is DSGVTQTPKHLITATGQRVTLRCSPRSGDLSVYWYQQSLDQGLQFLIQYYNGEERAKGNILERFSAQQFPDLHSELNLSSLELGDSALYFCASSVGTIETGELFFGEGSRLTVL.

V is TRBV13 and J is TRBJ1-1, with D uncertain. CDR3 length: 15 residues. V gave up 0 bases and J gave up 0 bases, with 8 bases separating them. Looked up from germline, CDR1 is PRHDT and CDR2 is FYEKMQ (reference sequence). The CDR3 bases are TGTGCCAGCAGCTTAGGCCGGAGGGTGAACACTGAAGCTTTCTTT. It is translated as CASSLGRRVNTEAFF.

This chain links TRBV7-6 with TRBJ2-3; D might be TRBD1 (7 bases). The germline V and J ends were trimmed by 1 base and 6 bases, with 11 bases remaining between them. CDR3 length: 14 residues. Germline assignment: CDR1 SGHVS and CDR2 FNYEAQ. The CDR3 spells CASSLGQGGDTQYF. In DNA, the CDR3 is TGTGCCAGCAGCTTAGGACAGGGAGGCGATACGCAGTATTTT.

The chain couples TRBV27 to TRBJ2-5, with a tentative D call TRBD2 (6 bases). Trimming pared 3 bases from V and 5 bases from J, leaving 13 bases between. CDR3 length: 14 amino acids. Germline V gene lookup returns CDR1 MNHEY and CDR2 SMNVEV (reference sequence). As DNA, the CDR3 is TGTGCCAGCAGTTTTCGGGGGAAGCGGGAGACCCAGTACTTC. Translating gives CASSFRGKRETQYF.

The J gene is TRBJ2-7, the V gene TRBV4-1; 8 bases agree with TRBD1. Germline loops: CDR1 MGHRA, CDR2 YSYEKL. CDR3 size: 13 residues. Trimming at V came to 7 bases and at J to 4 bases, leaving 6 bases not matched to a gene. In DNA, the CDR3 is TGCGCCAGCAAAGGGACAGGACAATACGAGCAGTACTTC. It codes for CASKGTGQYEQYF.

This chain joins TRBV6-5 and TRBJ1-3, with TRBD1 identical over 7 bases. After removal of 0 bases from V and 3 bases from J, the junction contained 5 bases not matched to a gene. The CDR3 sequence is 16 residues long. Germline lookup yields CDR1 MNHEY and CDR2 SVGAGI. The CDR3 sequence is CASSYSSTGDGNTIYF. In nucleotides, the CDR3 is TGTGCCAGCAGTTACTCGAGTACAGGGGATGGAAACACCATATATTTT.

This clone was observed a few times. This CDR3 reads CASSLGTSGRVDEQFF. CDR3 in DNA: TGCGCCAGCAGCTTGGGGACTAGCGGGAGAGTCGATGAGCAGTTCTTC. The chain carries TRBV5-1 and TRBJ2-1; the match to TRBD2 covers 13 bases. The germline gives CDR1 SGHRS, CDR2 YFSETQ. V trimming: 0 bases; J trimming: 8 bases; junction bases outside the gene matches: 5. This CDR3 has 16 amino acids.

The genes are TRBV10-3 and TRBJ1-5, with D hard to call. The germline V and J ends were trimmed by 8 bases and 0 bases, with 11 bases remaining between them. The germline gives CDR1 ENHRY, CDR2 SYGVKD. The CDR3 is 14 amino acids. CDR3 amino acids: CAIAEAHSNQPQHF. The CDR3 DNA follows: TGTGCCATCGCGGAGGCGCATAGCAATCAGCCCCAGCATTTT.

This chain joins TRBV2 and TRBJ1-2; possible D gene TRBD1, 6 bases. The CDR3 spans 14 residues. Deletions cut 2 bases from V and 3 bases from J, with 10 bases between. Per the germline V gene, CDR1 is SNHLY and CDR2 is FYNNEI. DNA for the CDR3: TGTGCCAGCAGTGAAACCAGGGGTTACTATGGCTACACCTTC. This sequence encodes CASSETRGYYGYTF.

This sequence joins TRBV6-5 and TRBJ2-1; 10 bases map to TRBD1. The CDR3 has 15 residues. V dropped 6 bases and J dropped 7; count of bases not matched to a gene: 9. Germline loops: CDR1 MNHEY, CDR2 SVGAGI. CDR3: CASRPDRGLRNEQFF. The CDR3 DNA is TGTGCCAGCAGACCCGACAGGGGGCTCAGAAATGAGCAGTTCTTC.

The chain has TRBV6-5 and TRBJ2-2; D may match TRBD1 or TRBD2 (7 bases each). CDR3 length equals 12 residues. CDR1 and CDR2 (germline): MNHEY, SVGAGI. With 10 bases removed from V and 6 bases from J, the gap between germline ends came to 12 bases. This chain's CDR3 is CATRGGPGELFF. Here the CDR3 DNA reads TGTGCCACCAGGGGGGGGCCCGGGGAGCTGTTTTTT.

The rearrangement links TRBV2 to TRBJ2-5; D ambiguous. This CDR3 contains 12 residues. Germline V gives CDR1 SNHLY, CDR2 FYNNEI. Trimming took off 7 bases at V and 2 bases at J, with 8 bases between the two ends. CDR3 DNA: TGTGCCAGCAATGACGGGCAAGAGACCCAGTACTTC. Protein product: CASNDGQETQYF. Filled out from reference TRBV2 and TRBJ2-5, the complete variable domain reads EPEVTQTPSHQVTQMGQEVILRCVPISNHLYFYWYRQILGQKVEFLVSFYNNEISEKSEIFDDQFSVERPDGSNFTLKIRSTKLEDSAMYFCASNDGQETQYFGPGTRLLVL.

V usage is TRBV7-6 and J usage is TRBJ1-6, with TRBD1 identical over 7 bases. V was pared by 1 base and J by 3 bases, with 0 bases of the junction left unmatched. The germline gives CDR1 SGHVS, CDR2 FNYEAQ. The CDR3 totals 15 residues. CDR3: CASSLGQGYNSPLHF. The DNA for the CDR3 is TGTGCCAGCAGCTTAGGACAGGGCTATAATTCACCCCTCCACTTT. The complete variable domain, with remaining parts taken from reference TRBV7-6 and TRBJ1-6, reads GAGVSQSPRYKVTKRGQDVALRCDPISGHVSLYWYRQALGQGPEFLTYFNYEAQQDKSGLPNDRFSAERPEGSISTLTIQRTEQRDSAMYRCASSLGQGYNSPLHFGNGTRLTVT.

V gene TRBV6-2 or TRBV6-3 combines with J gene TRBJ2-3, with D tentatively TRBD2 (5 bases). The CDR3 runs 15 residues. Germline values: CDR1 MNHEY, CDR2 SVGEGT. Trimming shortened V by 6 bases and J by 0 bases, and 13 bases separated the two germline ends. The chain's CDR3 is CASSNRLPSTDTQYF. In DNA form, the CDR3 reads TGTGCCAGCAGCAATAGACTACCCAGCACAGATACGCAGTATTTT.

The chain recombines TRBV25-1 with TRBJ1-4, with D hard to call. The length of the CDR3 is 15 residues. The germline CDR1 and CDR2 sequences are MGHDK and SYGVNS. Trimming stripped 1 base from V and 5 bases from J, with 11 bases between. The CDR3 coding sequence is TGTGCCAGCAGTGAATCAGGCAGGCTAAATGAAAAACTGTTTTTT. As protein: CASSESGRLNEKLFF.

The chain links TRBV2 to TRBJ2-1; TRBD1 might be the D (5 bases). Looked up from germline, CDR1 is SNHLY and CDR2 is FYNNEI. The CDR3 covers 15 residues. Trimming left V 4 bases short and J 10 bases short, with 20 bases between. CDR3 sequence reads: CASSVVEFFSGEQFF. CDR3 in DNA: TGTGCCAGCAGTGTAGTTGAGTTCTTTTCAGGGGAGCAGTTCTTC.

The rearrangement uses TRBV6-5 and TRBJ1-5; no reliable D call. Germline V CDR1 and CDR2: MNHEY, SVGAGI. The CDR3 is 12 amino acids. Trimming removed 8 bases at V and 7 bases at J, with 12 bases between. CDR3 DNA sequence: TGTGCCAGCGGCCCCGTCGGGCAGCCCCAGCATTTT. As protein: CASGPVGQPQHF.